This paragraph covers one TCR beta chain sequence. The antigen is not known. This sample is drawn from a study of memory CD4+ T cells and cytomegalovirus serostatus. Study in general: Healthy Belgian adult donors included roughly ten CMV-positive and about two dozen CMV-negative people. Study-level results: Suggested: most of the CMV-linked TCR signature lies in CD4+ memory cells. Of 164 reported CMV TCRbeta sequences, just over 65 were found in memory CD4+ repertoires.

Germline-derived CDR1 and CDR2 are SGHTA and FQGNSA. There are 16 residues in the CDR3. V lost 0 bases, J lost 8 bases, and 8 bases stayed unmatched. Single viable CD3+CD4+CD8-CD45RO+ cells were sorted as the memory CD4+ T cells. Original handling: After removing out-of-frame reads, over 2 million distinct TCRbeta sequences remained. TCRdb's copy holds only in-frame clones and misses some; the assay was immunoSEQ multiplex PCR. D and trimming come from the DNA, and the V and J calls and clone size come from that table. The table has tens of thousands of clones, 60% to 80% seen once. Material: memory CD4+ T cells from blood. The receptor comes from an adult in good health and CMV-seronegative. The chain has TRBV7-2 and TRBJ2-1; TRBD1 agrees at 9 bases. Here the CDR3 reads CASSLAGQGTWHEQFF. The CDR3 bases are TGTGCCAGCAGCTTAGCCGGACAGGGGACCTGGCATGAGCAGTTCTTC.